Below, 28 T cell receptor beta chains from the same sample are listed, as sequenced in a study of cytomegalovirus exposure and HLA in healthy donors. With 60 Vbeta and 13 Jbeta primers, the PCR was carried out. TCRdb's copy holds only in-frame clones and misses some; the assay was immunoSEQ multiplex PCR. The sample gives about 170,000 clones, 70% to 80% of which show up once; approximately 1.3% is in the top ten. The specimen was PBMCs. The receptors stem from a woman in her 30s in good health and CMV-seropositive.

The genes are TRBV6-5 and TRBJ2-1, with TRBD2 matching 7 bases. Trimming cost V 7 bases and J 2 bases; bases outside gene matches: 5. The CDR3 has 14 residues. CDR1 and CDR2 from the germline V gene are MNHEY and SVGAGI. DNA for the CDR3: TGTGCCAGCAAGGTGGGAGGGCCCTACAATGAGCAGTTCTTC. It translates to CASKVGGPYNEQFF.

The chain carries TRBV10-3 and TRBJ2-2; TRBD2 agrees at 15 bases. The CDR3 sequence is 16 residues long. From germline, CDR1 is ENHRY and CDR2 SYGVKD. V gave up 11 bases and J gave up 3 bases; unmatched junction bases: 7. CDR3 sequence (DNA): TGTGCCGCGGGACTAGCGGGAGGAGGAGACACCGGGGAGCTGTTTTTT. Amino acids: CAAGLAGGGDTGELFF.

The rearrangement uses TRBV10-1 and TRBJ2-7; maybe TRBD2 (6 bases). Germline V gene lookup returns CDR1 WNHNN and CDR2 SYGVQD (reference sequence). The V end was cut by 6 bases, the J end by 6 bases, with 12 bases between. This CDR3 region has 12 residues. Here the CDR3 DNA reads TGCGCCAGCAGCGTCTTGGGAGGCGAGCAGTACTTC. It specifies CASSVLGGEQYF.

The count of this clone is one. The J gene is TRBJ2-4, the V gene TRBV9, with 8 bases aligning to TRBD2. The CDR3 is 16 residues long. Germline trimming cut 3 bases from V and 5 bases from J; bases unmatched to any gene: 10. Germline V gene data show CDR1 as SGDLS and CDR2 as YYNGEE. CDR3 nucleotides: TGTGCCAGCAGCGAGGGTGGAGCGGGAGTAGAAAACATTCAGTACTTC. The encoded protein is CASSEGGAGVENIQYF.

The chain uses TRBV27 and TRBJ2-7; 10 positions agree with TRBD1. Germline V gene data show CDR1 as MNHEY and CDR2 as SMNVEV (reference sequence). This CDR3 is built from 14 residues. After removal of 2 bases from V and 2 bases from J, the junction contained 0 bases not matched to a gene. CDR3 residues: CASSLDRGPYEQYF. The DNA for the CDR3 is TGTGCCAGCAGTTTAGACAGGGGGCCCTACGAGCAGTACTTC.

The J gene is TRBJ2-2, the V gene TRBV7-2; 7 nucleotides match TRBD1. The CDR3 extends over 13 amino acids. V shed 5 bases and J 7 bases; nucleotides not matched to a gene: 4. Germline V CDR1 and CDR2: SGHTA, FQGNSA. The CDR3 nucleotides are TGTGCCAGCAGCATGACAGGGTACGGGGAGCTGTTTTTT. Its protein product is CASSMTGYGELFF.

The CDR3 sequence: CAWSVDREGIQYF. DNA for the CDR3: TGTGCCTGGAGTGTGGACAGGGAGGGCATTCAGTACTTC. The V gene is TRBV30, the J gene TRBJ2-4, with TRBD1 as a possible D gene (8 bases). Per the germline V gene, CDR1 is GTSNPN and CDR2 is SVGIG (reference sequence). Trimming pared 0 bases from V and 9 bases from J, leaving 12 bases between. The CDR3 length is 13 residues.

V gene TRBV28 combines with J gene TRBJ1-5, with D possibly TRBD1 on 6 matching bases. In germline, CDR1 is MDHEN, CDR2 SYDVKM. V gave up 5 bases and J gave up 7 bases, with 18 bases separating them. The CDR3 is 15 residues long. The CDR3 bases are TGTGCCAGCAGTCTCGGGAGGGGGGGGATCCAGCCCCAGCATTTT. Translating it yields CASSLGRGGIQPQHF.

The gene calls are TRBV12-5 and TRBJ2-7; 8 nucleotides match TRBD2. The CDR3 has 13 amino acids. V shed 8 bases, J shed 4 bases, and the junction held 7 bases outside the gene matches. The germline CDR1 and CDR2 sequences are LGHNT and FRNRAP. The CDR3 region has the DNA TGTGCTAGTAGACGGGAGGGCAGATACGAGCAGTACTTC. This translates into CASRREGRYEQYF.

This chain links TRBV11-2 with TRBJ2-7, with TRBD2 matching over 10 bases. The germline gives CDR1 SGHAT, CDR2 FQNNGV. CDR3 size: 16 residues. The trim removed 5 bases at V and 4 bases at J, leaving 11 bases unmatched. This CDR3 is CASSVLASGSGYEQYF. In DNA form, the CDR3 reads TGTGCCAGCAGCGTCCTCGCTAGCGGGAGTGGGTACGAGCAGTACTTC.

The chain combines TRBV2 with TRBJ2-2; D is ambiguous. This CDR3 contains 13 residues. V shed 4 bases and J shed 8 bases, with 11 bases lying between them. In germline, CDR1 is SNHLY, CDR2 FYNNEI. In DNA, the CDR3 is TGTGCCAGCAGTGGGTATGGGCATGGGGAGCTGTTTTTT. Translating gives CASSGYGHGELFF.

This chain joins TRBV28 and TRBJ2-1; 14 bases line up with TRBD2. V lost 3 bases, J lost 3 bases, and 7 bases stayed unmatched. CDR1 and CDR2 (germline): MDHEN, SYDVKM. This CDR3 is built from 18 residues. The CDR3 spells CASSFPTSGRALYNEQFF. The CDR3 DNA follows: TGTGCCAGCAGTTTTCCGACTAGCGGGAGGGCCCTCTACAATGAGCAGTTCTTC.

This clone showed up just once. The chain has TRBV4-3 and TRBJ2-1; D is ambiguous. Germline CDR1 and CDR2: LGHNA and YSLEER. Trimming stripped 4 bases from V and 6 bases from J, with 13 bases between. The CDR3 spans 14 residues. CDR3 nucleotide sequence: TGCGCCAGCAGCCCCCTCGGTGCGAGCAATGAGCAGTTCTTC. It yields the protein CASSPLGASNEQFF.

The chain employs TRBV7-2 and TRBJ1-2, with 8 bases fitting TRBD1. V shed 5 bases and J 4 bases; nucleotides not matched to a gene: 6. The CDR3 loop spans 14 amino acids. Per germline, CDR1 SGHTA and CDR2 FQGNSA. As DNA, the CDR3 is TGTGCCAGCAGCACTTCAGGGGGCGTCTATGGCTACACCTTC. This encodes CASSTSGGVYGYTF.

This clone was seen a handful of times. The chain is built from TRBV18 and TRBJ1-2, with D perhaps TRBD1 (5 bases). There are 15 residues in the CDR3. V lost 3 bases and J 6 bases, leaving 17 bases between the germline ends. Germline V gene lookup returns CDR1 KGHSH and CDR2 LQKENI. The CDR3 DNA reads TGTGCCAGCTCACCGACAGAACCCAGCAGGAATGGCTACACCTTC. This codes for CASSPTEPSRNGYTF.

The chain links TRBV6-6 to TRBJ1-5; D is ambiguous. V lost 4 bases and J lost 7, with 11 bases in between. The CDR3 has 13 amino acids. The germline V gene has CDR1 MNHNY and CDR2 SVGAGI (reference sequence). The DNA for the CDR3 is TGTGCCAGCAGTTTCGGGGAGCAACAGCCCCAGCATTTT. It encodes CASSFGEQQPQHF.

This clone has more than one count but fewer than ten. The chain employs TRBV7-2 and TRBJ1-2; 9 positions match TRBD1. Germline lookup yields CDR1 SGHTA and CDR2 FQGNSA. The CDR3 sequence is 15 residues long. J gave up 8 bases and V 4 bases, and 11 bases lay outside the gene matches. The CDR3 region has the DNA TGTGCCAGCAGCTCAGACAGGGGGTTACCGGGAGGCTACACCTTC. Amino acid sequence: CASSSDRGLPGGYTF.

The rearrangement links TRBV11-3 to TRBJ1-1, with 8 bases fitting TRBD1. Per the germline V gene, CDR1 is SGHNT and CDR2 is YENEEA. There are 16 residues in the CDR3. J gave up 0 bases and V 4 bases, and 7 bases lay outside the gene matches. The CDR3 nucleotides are TGTGCCAGCAGCTACCCTTGGACAGGGTTGAACACTGAAGCTTTCTTT. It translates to CASSYPWTGLNTEAFF.

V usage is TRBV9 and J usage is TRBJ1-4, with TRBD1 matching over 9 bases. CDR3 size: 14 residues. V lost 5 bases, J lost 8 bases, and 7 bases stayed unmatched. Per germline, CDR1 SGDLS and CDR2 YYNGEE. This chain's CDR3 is CASSQQGAEEKLFF. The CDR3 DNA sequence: TGTGCCAGCAGTCAACAGGGGGCAGAGGAAAAACTGTTTTTT.

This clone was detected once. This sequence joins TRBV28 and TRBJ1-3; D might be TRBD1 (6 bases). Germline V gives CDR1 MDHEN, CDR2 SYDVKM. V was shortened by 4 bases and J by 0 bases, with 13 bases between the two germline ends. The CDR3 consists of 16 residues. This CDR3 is CASSSPGQSSGNTIYF. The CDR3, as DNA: TGTGCCAGCAGTTCCCCAGGACAGAGCTCTGGAAACACCATATATTTT.

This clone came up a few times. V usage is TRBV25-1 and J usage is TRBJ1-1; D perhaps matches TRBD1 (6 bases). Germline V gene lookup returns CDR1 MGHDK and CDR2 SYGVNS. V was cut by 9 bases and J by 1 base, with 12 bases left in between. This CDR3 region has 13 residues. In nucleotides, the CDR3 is TGTGCCAGATGGGGGCCGAAGAACACTGAAGCTTTCTTT. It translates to CARWGPKNTEAFF.

The CDR3 sequence is CASKGGNQPQHF. The DNA for the CDR3 is TGTGCCAGCAAAGGGGGCAATCAGCCCCAGCATTTT. The V gene is TRBV6-1, the J gene TRBJ1-5, with a tentative D call TRBD1 (5 bases). This CDR3 is 12 amino acids long. The V gene lost 7 bases and the J gene lost 2 bases, with 6 bases spanning the gap. Germline lookup yields CDR1 MNHNS and CDR2 SASEGT.

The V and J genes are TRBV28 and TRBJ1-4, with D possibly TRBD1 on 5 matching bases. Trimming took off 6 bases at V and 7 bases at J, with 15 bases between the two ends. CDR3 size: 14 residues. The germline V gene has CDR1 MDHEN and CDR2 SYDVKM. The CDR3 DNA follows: TGTGCCAGCAGCCTGGGACTGCTGGGTGAAAAACTGTTTTTT. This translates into CASSLGLLGEKLFF.

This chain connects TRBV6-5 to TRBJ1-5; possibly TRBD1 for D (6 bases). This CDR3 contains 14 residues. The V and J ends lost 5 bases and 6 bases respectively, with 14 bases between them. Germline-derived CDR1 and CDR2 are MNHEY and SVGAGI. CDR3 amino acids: CASSVTGSGQPQHF. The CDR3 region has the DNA TGTGCCAGCAGTGTTACAGGGAGCGGTCAGCCCCAGCATTTT.

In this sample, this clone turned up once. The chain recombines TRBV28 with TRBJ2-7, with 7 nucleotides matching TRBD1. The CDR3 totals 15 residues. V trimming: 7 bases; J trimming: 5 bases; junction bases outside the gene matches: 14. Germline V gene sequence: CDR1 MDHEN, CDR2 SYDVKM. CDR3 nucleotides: TGTGCCAGCATAGGGGGCGGACCCCTAGGCCACGAGCAGTACTTC. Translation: CASIGGGPLGHEQYF.

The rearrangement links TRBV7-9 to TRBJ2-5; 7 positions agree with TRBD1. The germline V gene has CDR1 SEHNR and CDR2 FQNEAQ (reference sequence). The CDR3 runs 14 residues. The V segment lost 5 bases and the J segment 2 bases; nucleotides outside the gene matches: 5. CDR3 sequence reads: CASSLGTAQETQYF. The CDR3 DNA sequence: TGTGCCAGCAGCCTTGGGACAGCACAAGAGACCCAGTACTTC.

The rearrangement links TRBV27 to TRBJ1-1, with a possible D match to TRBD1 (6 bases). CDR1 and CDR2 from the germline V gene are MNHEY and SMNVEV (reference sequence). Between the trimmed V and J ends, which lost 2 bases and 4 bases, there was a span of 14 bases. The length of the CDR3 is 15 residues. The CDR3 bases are TGTGCCAGCAGTTTAGGGGGGGGCGAGGGCACTGAAGCTTTCTTT. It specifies CASSLGGGEGTEAFF.

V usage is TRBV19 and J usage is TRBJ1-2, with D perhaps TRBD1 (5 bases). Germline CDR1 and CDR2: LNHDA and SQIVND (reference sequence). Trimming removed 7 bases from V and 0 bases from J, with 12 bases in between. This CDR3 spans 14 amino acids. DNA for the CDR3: TGTGCCAGTAAGATGGTAGGGGCTAACTATGGCTACACCTTC. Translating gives CASKMVGANYGYTF.